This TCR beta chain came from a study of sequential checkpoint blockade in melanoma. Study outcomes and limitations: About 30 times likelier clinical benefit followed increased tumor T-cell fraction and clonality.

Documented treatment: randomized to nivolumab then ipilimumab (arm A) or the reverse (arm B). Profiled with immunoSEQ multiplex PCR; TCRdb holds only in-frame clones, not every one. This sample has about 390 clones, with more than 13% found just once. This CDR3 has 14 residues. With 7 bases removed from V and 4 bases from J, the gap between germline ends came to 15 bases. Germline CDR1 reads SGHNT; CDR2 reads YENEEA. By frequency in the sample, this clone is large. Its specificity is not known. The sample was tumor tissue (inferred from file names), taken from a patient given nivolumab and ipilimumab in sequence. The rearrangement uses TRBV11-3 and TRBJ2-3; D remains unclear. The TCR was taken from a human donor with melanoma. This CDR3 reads CASKYGDKSDTQYF. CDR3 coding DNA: TGTGCCAGCAAATATGGCGACAAATCAGATACGCAGTATTTT.